A single TCR beta chain is shown here with its context. Germline loops: CDR1 LGHDT, CDR2 YNNKEL (reference sequence). With V trimmed by 0 bases and J by 7 bases, 6 bases remained unmatched. The CDR3 runs 15 residues. This record comes from a study of control samples from healthy donors and cancer patients. Using immunoSEQ multiplex PCR, the repertoire was profiled, and TCRdb retains in-frame clones only, with some absent. This sample has more than 85,000 clones, with around 89% found just once. This sequence was found in a woman aged 45 to 65 in good health. The sequenced sample consisted of blood. V and J are TRBV3-1 (or the pseudogene TRBV3-2) and TRBJ1-1; 9 bases agree with TRBD1. DNA of the CDR3: TGTGCCAGCAGCCAAGACGACAGGGGGGGGAATGAAGCTTTCTTT. Protein: CASSQDDRGGNEAFF.